The T cell receptor beta chain described here comes from a study of blood T cell repertoires in COVID-19. Study as a whole: Specimens from acute and convalescent COVID-19 originated in the United States, Italy and Spain.

The method was immunoSEQ multiplex PCR; TCRdb's version includes in-frame clones alone and lacks a portion of them. The repertoire includes about 240,000 clones, around 83% of them detected once, and approximately 13% sits in the top ten. Germline lookup yields CDR1 SGHKS and CDR2 YYEKEE (reference sequence). V was cut by 1 base and J by 2 bases, with 6 bases left in between. The CDR3 runs 13 residues. This sequence was found in a woman between 55 and 75 years old with active or convalescent COVID-19. Specimen: peripheral blood. This sequence joins TRBV5-5 and TRBJ1-2; D ambiguous. In DNA, the CDR3 is TGTGCCAGCAGCTTGCAGGTGAACTATGGCTACACCTTC. Residues: CASSLQVNYGYTF.